This T cell receptor beta chain was found in a study of blood T cell repertoires in COVID-19. About the study: Italy, Spain and the United States were the sources of the convalescent and acute COVID-19 samples.

In the source study's methods: Reference gene primers were amplified, and this amplification served to estimate nucleated cell counts. Some clones are missing from TCRdb's copy, which holds only in-frame ones; the method was immunoSEQ multiplex PCR. D and trimming were read from the DNA, whereas the V and J calls and clone size are those reported in that table. The profile shows about 280,000 clones, about four fifths of them singletons. J was trimmed by 2 bases and V by 6 bases; bases with no gene match: 4. Germline-derived CDR1 and CDR2 are LNHDA and SQIVND (reference sequence). This CDR3 has 14 amino acids.

The V and J genes are TRBV19 and TRBJ2-7; TRBD2 aligns across 10 bases. Material: peripheral blood. The receptor's source is a woman between 45 and 60 years old who had recovered from COVID-19. CDR3 DNA sequence: TGTGCCAGTAGGGGGACTAGCGACACCTACGAGCAGTACTTC. Residues: CASRGTSDTYEQYF.